These T cell receptor beta chains were read from a single sample in a study of T-cell reconstitution after alpha-beta-depleted transplantation in children. TCRdb used MiXCR to reprocess the PCR reads, holding one entry per CDR3 protein. The repertoire consists of around 440,000 distinct CDR3 sequences, with 8% to 11% occurring once and the leading ten covering 2% to 2.5%. The source material was PBMCs, sampled before TCRalphabeta/CD19-depleted stem cell transplant. These TCRs come from a child aged 2-15 years with inherited bone marrow failure, due to receive a stem cell transplant. Both conserved end residues are part of each CDR3. D genes are given only for firm matches. Clone size is not always given. Where it is, it says once, few, many or a class for expanded clones.

>many|TRBD2|14|TRBV12-3/TRBV12-4|TRBJ2-5
TGTGCCAGCAGTTTAGATGCGGGAGAAGAGACCCAGTACTTC
CASSLDAGEETQYF
>many|-|13|TRBV10-3|TRBJ1-4
TGTGCCATCAGTGAGGGTGCTAATGAAAAACTGTTTTTT
CAISEGANEKLFF
>-|-|15|TRBV30|TRBJ2-1
TGTGCCTGGAGTGTACAGCGGACTTCCTACAATGAGCAGTTCTTC
CAWSVQRTSYNEQFF
>few|TRBD2|15|TRBV24-1|TRBJ2-1
TGTGCCACCAGTGATCGACTAGCGGCTTACAATGAGCAGTTCTTC
CATSDRLAAYNEQFF
>many|-|14|TRBV12-3/TRBV12-4|TRBJ2-5
TGTGCCAGCAGTTTAGCGCCAAGAGAAGAGACCCAGTACTTC
CASSLAPREETQYF
>many|-|14|TRBV10-2|TRBJ2-1
TGCGCCAGCAGGGCGGGGAACTCATACAATGAGCAGTTCTTC
CASRAGNSYNEQFF
>many|-|14|TRBV15|TRBJ2-2
TGTGCCACCAGCAGGTTGCGGAACACCGGGGAGCTGTTTTTT
CATSRLRNTGELFF
>many|TRBD2|17|TRBV29-1|TRBJ2-7
TGCAGCGTTTCGGGCCTAGCGGGAGGGCCAAGTCCCTACGAGCAGTACTTC
CSVSGLAGGPSPYEQYF
>few|-|18|TRBV20-1|TRBJ1-6
TGCAGTGCTAGCGCAACTATCTCCCTAAGCTCCTATAATTCACCCCTCCACTTT
CSASATISLSSYNSPLHF
>many|-|11|TRBV28|TRBJ1-2
TGCGCCAGCAGTCCAGGATACGGCTACACCTTC
CASSPGYGYTF
>-|TRBD2|16|TRBV4-2|TRBJ2-5
TGTGCCAGCAGCCAAGATGTAACTAGCGGGCAAGAGACCCAGTACTTC
CASSQDVTSGQETQYF
>many|TRBD1|16|TRBV29-1|TRBJ2-1
TGCAGCGTTGCGGCACCCCGGGACAGAGGCAGGAATGAGCAGTTCTTC
CSVAAPRDRGRNEQFF
>few|-|15|TRBV4-3|TRBJ1-6
TGCGCCAGCAGCCACCGGGGCGCGCTTAGTTCACCCCTCCACTTT
CASSHRGALSSPLHF
>many|-|11|TRBV29-1|TRBJ2-1
TGCAGCGTTGGGAACCTGGGTGAGCAGTTCTTC
CSVGNLGEQFF
>many|TRBD1|13|TRBV29-1|TRBJ1-2
TGCAGCGTTGAGTTAGGGGGCAACTATGGCTACACCTTC
CSVELGGNYGYTF
>many|-|13|TRBV10-3|TRBJ2-7
TGTGCCATCAGTGAGTCTCACTTCCACGAGCAGTACTTC
CAISESHFHEQYF
>many|-|14|TRBV29-1|TRBJ1-2
TGCAGCGTCCCCTGGGACGGCCTTGGGGGGGGCTACACCTTC
CSVPWDGLGGGYTF
>many|-|14|TRBV5-1|TRBJ1-2
TGCGCCAGCAGCTTGTATGGACAGTCCTATGGCTACACCTTC
CASSLYGQSYGYTF
>many|-|13|TRBV7-2|TRBJ2-3
TGTGCCAGCAGCTTAATAGTGGCAGATACGCAGTATTTT
CASSLIVADTQYF
>-|TRBD2|15|TRBV6-5|TRBJ2-5
TGTGCCAGCAGTTACGTCCTAGCGGGAGGAGAGACCCAGTACTTC
CASSYVLAGGETQYF
>many|-|14|TRBV12-3/TRBV12-4|TRBJ2-5
TGTGCCAGCAGTTTTCCGGGGGATCTTGAGACCCAGTACTTC
CASSFPGDLETQYF
>-|TRBD2|17|TRBV5-1|TRBJ2-1
TGCGCCAGCAGCACCGGGGTAGGCGGGAGGGCCCTAAATGAGCAGTTCTTC
CASSTGVGGRALNEQFF
>many|TRBD1|17|TRBV27|TRBJ2-5
TGTGCCAGCAGTCGGGGCCCGGGACAGGGGGCATCGGAGACCCAGTACTTC
CASSRGPGQGASETQYF
>few|-|15|TRBV7-9|TRBJ1-6
TGTGCCAGCAGCTCCCCAGGCGGCAGGGACTCGGGACTCCACTTT
CASSSPGGRDSGLHF
>many|-|14|TRBV12-3/TRBV12-4|TRBJ1-1
TGTGCCAGCAGTTTGAACAGCTTGAACACTGAAGCTTTCTTT
CASSLNSLNTEAFF
>many|-|13|TRBV6-1|TRBJ1-2
TGTGCCAGCTTAAGTCAGGGGAACTATGGCTACACCTTC
CASLSQGNYGYTF
>many|-|15|TRBV20-1|TRBJ1-2
TGCAGTGCTAGAGATCTGGGCAGAGCTAACTATGGCTACACCTTC
CSARDLGRANYGYTF
>few|-|12|TRBV29-1|TRBJ2-3
TGCAGCGTTGAAGTTGGGGCAGATACGCAGTATTTT
CSVEVGADTQYF
>many|TRBD1|13|TRBV19|TRBJ2-7
TGTGCCACTTCGGACAGGGGGAACTACGAGCAGTACTTC
CATSDRGNYEQYF
>many|TRBD2|16|TRBV20-1|TRBJ2-1
TGCAGTGCTAGGAGACGCAGCGGGAGCTCCTACAATGAGCAGTTCTTC
CSARRRSGSSYNEQFF
>many|TRBD2|17|TRBV7-9|TRBJ2-1
TGTGCCAGCAGCTTGGGTAGCGGGACAAAAGGATACAATGAGCAGTTCTTC
CASSLGSGTKGYNEQFF
>many|TRBD2|14|TRBV18|TRBJ2-4
TGTGCCAGCTCACCTCTAGCGGTCCAAAACATTCAGTACTTC
CASSPLAVQNIQYF
>many|TRBD2|15|TRBV4-2|TRBJ2-3
TGTGCCAGCAGCCCGATGCGGACTAGGACAGATACGCAGTATTTT
CASSPMRTRTDTQYF
>many|-|15|TRBV12-3/TRBV12-4|TRBJ2-5
TGTGCCAGCAGTTTATATGGGTCAGAACAAGAGACCCAGTACTTC
CASSLYGSEQETQYF
>many|-|15|TRBV12-3/TRBV12-4|TRBJ2-1
TGTGCCGGGGCCAACCGGCCTAGCCCTTACAATGAGCAGTTCTTC
CAGANRPSPYNEQFF
>many|TRBD2|17|TRBV4-1|TRBJ2-7
TGCGCCAGCAGCCAAGACCCAACTAGCGGGAGATGGTACGAGCAGTACTTC
CASSQDPTSGRWYEQYF
>many|TRBD1|14|TRBV25-1|TRBJ1-1
TGTGCCAGCAGGGCCGCAAACAGGGGGCTTCGGGCTTTCTTT
CASRAANRGLRAFF
>many|-|13|TRBV9|TRBJ1-1
TGTGCCAGCAGCCCACACCTGACTGGTGAAGCTTTCTTT
CASSPHLTGEAFF
>-|TRBD1|15|TRBV5-6|TRBJ1-4
TGTGCCAGCAGCTTGTTGACAGGGGCGAATGAAAAACTGTTTTTT
CASSLLTGANEKLFF
>many|-|14|TRBV12-3/TRBV12-4|TRBJ2-1
TGTGCCAGCACTTGGACAATTTCCTACAATGAGCAGTTCTTC
CASTWTISYNEQFF
>many|-|15|TRBV29-1|TRBJ1-1
TGCAGCGGGGGGGTTGGGGGAGCCTTGAGCACTGAAGCTTTCTTT
CSGGVGGALSTEAFF
>many|-|12|TRBV12-3/TRBV12-4|TRBJ2-7
TGTGCCAGCACCAAAGGGACGGGCGAGCAGTACTTC
CASTKGTGEQYF